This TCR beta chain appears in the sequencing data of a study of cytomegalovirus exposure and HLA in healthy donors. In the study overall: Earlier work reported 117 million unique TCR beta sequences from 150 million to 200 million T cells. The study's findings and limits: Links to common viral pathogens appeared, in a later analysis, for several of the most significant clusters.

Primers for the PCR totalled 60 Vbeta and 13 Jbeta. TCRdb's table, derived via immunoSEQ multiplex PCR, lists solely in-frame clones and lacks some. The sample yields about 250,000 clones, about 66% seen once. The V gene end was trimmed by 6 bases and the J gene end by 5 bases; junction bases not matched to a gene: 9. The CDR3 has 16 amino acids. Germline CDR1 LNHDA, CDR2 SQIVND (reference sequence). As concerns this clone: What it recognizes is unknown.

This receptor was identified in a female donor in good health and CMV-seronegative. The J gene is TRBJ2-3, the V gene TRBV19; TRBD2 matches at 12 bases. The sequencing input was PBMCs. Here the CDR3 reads CASSPQTSGRGDTQYF. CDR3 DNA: TGTGCCAGTAGCCCCCAGACTAGCGGGAGAGGAGATACGCAGTATTTT.